The 13 T cell receptor beta chains below come from one sample, sequenced in a study of tumor and adjacent non-tumor tissue in lung cancer. TCRbeta libraries were built with three rounds of nested PCR, modified from ARM-PCR. TCRdb reanalysed the multiplex PCR reads using MiXCR and keeps one entry per CDR3 protein. The profile shows about 200,000 distinct CDR3 sequences, 71% of them singletons. The template was RNA from unsorted bulk tissue. The sequencing sample was made of lung tumor tissue. The source is a man aged 55-75 years with non-small cell lung cancer.

Turning to this clonotype: The junction departs from the called germline gene at one end, perhaps through a read error. The V call is TRBV4-2, the J call TRBJ2-7; unclear D gene. Germline V gene lookup returns CDR1 LGHNA and CDR2 YNFKEQ. CDR3 length equals 16 residues. In nucleotides, the CDR3 is TGTGTCAGCAGCCAAGATTCTGCTAGATATCTTCTCGAGCAGTACTTC. Residues: CVSSQDSARYLLEQYF.

J is TRBJ2-1 and V is TRBV12-5; 7 nucleotides line up with TRBD1. This CDR3 spans 14 amino acids. Looked up from germline, CDR1 is LGHNT and CDR2 is FRNRAP. V was clipped by 8 bases and J by 3 bases; unmatched bases: 7. The DNA for the CDR3 is TGTGCTAGTTGTCCGGGACAGAACTACAATGAGCAGTTCTTC. Protein sequence: CASCPGQNYNEQFF.

This clonotype appeared a single time. The V and J genes are TRBV29-1 and TRBJ1-1; tentative D call: TRBD1 (6 bases). CDR1 SQVTM and CDR2 ANQGSEA come from the germline V gene. The CDR3 spans 15 residues. CDR3 DNA sequence: TGCACCGCCATCCGACAGGATTTAAAGAACACTGAAGCTTTCTTT. Protein: CTAIRQDLKNTEAFF.

This clonotype was counted only a few times. The chain uses TRBV20-1 and TRBJ2-3; unclear D gene. Germline-derived CDR1 and CDR2 are DFQATT and SNEGSKA (reference sequence). This CDR3 region has 15 residues. The V end lost 0 bases, the J end lost 4 bases, and 14 bases lay between the germline ends. The CDR3 loop reads CSARDFTGFADTQYF. The CDR3 DNA sequence: TGCAGTGCTAGAGATTTTACGGGTTTCGCAGATACGCAGTATTTT.

This clonotype was detected a few times. The final CDR3 position lacks the conserved phenylalanine or tryptophan, pointing to a likely read error. The V gene is TRBV6-6, the J gene TRBJ1-4, with 8 bases that match TRBD1. The CDR3 loop spans 15 amino acids. Trimming removed 6 bases from V and 4 bases from J; junction bases left unmatched: 7. Germline values: CDR1 MNHNY, CDR2 SVGAGI (reference sequence). The CDR3 loop reads CASRQPGQDNEKLFI. DNA for the CDR3: TGTGCCAGCAGACAACCGGGACAGGATAATGAAAAACTGTTTATT.

This clonotype was seen only a few times. The chain links TRBV7-2 to TRBJ2-1, with D perhaps TRBD2 (7 bases). Trimming pared 6 bases from V and 5 bases from J, leaving 20 bases between. Germline loops: CDR1 SGHTA, CDR2 FQGNSA. The CDR3 is 16 amino acids. CDR3 in amino acids: CASSPISRGGDNEQFF. Written as DNA, the CDR3 is TGTGCCAGCAGTCCTATTTCACGAGGGGGGGACAATGAGCAGTTCTTC.

In this sample, this clonotype turned up a few times. For the CDR3, the DNA is TGCGCCAGCAGCCAAGCGGCGACCTTCAGCTCCTACGAGCAGTACTTC. Translation: CASSQAATFSSYEQYF. The chain carries TRBV4-3 and TRBJ2-7; no clear D. There are 16 residues in the CDR3. Germline V gives CDR1 LGHNA, CDR2 YSLEER. V was trimmed by 1 base and J by 0 bases, leaving 13 bases between them.

On this clonotype itself: A junction end diverges from the germline sequence, so it may reflect a read error. The V and J genes are TRBV29-1 and TRBJ2-2; D assignment may be TRBD1 or TRBD2 (5 bases each). This CDR3 comprises 12 residues. Germline CDR1 is SQVTM and CDR2 is ANQGSEA. The CDR3 reads CSVQTATRERFF. The CDR3, as DNA: TGCAGTGTTCAGACTGCCACCAGGGAGCGGTTTTTT.

This clonotype was seen many times. This rearrangement joins TRBV6-1 to TRBJ2-3; 10 nucleotides align to TRBD1. Germline-derived CDR1 and CDR2 are MNHNS and SASEGT. This CDR3 region has 15 residues. V dropped 7 bases and J dropped 3; count of bases not matched to a gene: 7. The CDR3 nucleotides read TGTGCCAGCAACCCCGGACAGGGGGGGACAGATACGCAGTATTTT. Translation: CASNPGQGGTDTQYF.

Remarks on this clonotype: Germline and junction disagree at one end, which may indicate a read error. The rearrangement links TRBV11-1 to TRBJ2-5; TRBD1 or TRBD2 may be the D gene (5 bases each). Germline V gives CDR1 SGHAT, CDR2 FQDESV (reference sequence). The CDR3 contains 13 residues. The CDR3 nucleotides are TGTGCCAGCAGCTTAGCGACAGTGGAGGCCCAATACTTC. Protein sequence: CASSLATVEAQYF.

Concerning this clonotype itself: One end of the junction varies from germline; a read error may be responsible. J is TRBJ1-5 and V is TRBV12-3 or TRBV12-4, with D uncertain. The CDR3 runs to 14 residues. CDR3 DNA: TGTGCCAGGAGTTTAGGGCTGTTCAATCAGCCCCAGCATTTT. Its protein is CARSLGLFNQPQHF.

Turning to this clonotype: A read error may produce the germline difference seen at one junction end. V usage is TRBV20-1 and J usage is TRBJ2-3; tentatively, D is TRBD2 (6 bases). From germline, CDR1 is DFQATT and CDR2 SNEGSKA (reference sequence). The length of the CDR3 is 16 residues. In nucleotides, the CDR3 is TGCAGTGCTAGAGATTCCTACGGGAGTAGCATAGATACGCAGTATTTT. The encoded protein is CSARDSYGSSIDTQYF.

Comment on this clonotype: The junction departs from germline at one end; a sequencing error may be responsible. The chain couples TRBV6-4 to TRBJ2-1; possibly TRBD2 for D (5 bases). This CDR3 region has 13 residues. Germline V gives CDR1 MRHNA, CDR2 SNTAGT. DNA for the CDR3: TGTGCCAGCAGTGACTCGCCTGAGGGAAAGCAGGTCTTC. Amino acids: CASSDSPEGKQVF.